The rows below give T cell receptor beta chains drawn from one sample of a study of T cell responses to AZD1222 COVID-19 vaccine. Only in-frame clones appear in the TCRdb table, and some are missing; sequencing was by immunoSEQ multiplex PCR. The sample carries fewer than 120,000 clones, approximately 94% recorded once. Sequenced material: peripheral blood, taken 28 days after the second AZD1222 dose. These receptors were collected from an adult who received the AZD1222 COVID-19 vaccine. The CDR3 runs from the conserved cysteine through the conserved F or W.

TRBJ2-3,TRBV11-2,CASSLGQISTDTQYF
TRBJ1-2,TRBV5-1,CASSSDGDYGYTF
TRBJ2-1,TRBV5-1,CASSLMTSAEQFF
TRBJ2-2,TRBV18,CASSPRQTTGELFF
TRBJ2-5,TRBV7-9,CASSKGLAGGETQYF
TRBJ2-5,TRBV10-1,CASRRRTSGRGKETQYF
TRBJ2-2,TRBV14,CASSSGLGELFF
TRBJ1-5,TRBV6-5,CASSRGYSNQPQHF
TRBJ2-3,TRBV19,CASGGSGADTQYF
TRBJ1-2,TRBV10-2,CASSVSTGYGYTF
TRBJ1-3,TRBV18,CASSPATYSGNTIYF
TRBJ2-3,TRBV7-9,CASSLPSGHTDTQYF